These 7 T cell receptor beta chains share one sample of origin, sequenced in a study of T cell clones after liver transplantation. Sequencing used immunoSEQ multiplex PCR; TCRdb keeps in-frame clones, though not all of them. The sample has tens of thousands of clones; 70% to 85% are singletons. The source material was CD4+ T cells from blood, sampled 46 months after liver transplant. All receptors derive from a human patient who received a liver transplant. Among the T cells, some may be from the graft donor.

The CDR3 coding sequence is TGCGCCAGCAGCAGACAGGGTACCACTAATGAAAAACTGTTTTTT. This encodes CASSRQGTTNEKLFF. The genes are TRBV5-1 and TRBJ1-4; the match to TRBD1 covers 7 bases. The CDR3 has 15 residues. J gave up 2 bases and V 4 bases, and 5 bases lay outside the gene matches. Germline V CDR1 and CDR2: SGHRS, YFSETQ.

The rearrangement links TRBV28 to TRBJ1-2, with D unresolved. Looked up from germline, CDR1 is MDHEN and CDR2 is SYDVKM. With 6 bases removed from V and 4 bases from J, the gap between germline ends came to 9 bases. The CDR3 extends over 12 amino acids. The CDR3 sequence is CASSQNLYGYTF. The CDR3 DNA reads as TGTGCCAGCAGCCAGAACCTCTATGGCTACACCTTC.

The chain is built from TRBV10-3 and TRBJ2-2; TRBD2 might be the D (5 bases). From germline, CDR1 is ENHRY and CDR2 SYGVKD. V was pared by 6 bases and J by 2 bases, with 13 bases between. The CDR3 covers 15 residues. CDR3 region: CAISLLDSNTGELFF. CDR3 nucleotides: TGTGCCATCAGCTTACTAGATTCCAACACCGGGGAGCTGTTTTTT.

The CDR3 sequence is CASSLNYNQPQHF. CDR3 in DNA: TGTGCCAGCAGTTTGAACTACAATCAGCCCCAGCATTTT. The V call is TRBV28, the J call TRBJ1-5; no definite D call. Per the germline V gene, CDR1 is MDHEN and CDR2 is SYDVKM. The CDR3 is 13 residues long. V lost 3 bases to trimming and J lost 3 bases, with 6 bases between them.

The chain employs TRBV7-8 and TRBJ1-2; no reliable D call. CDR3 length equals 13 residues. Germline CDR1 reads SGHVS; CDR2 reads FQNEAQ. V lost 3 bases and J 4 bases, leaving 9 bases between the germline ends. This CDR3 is CASSFLRSYGYTF. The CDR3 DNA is TGTGCCAGCAGCTTTCTGAGGAGCTATGGCTACACCTTC.

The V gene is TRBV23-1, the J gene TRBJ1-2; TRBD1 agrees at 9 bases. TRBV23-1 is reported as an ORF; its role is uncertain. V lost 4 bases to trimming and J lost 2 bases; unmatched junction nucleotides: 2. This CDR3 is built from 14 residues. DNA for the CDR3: TGCGCCAGCAGTCGGACAGGGGAGAACTATGGCTACACCTTC. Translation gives CASSRTGENYGYTF.

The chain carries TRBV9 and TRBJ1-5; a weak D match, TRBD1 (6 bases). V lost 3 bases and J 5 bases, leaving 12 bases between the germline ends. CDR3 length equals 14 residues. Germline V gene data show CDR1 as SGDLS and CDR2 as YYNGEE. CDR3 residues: CASSGTGTDQPQHF. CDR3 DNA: TGTGCCAGCAGCGGCACAGGGACCGATCAGCCCCAGCATTTT.